This T cell receptor (beta chain) was sequenced during a study of identifying expanded T cells in peripheral blood. Study results and caveats: Variance in clone template counts between approximately two-week samples significantly increased with total template count across all healthy donors.

During the collection period, no donor immune events like infections were recorded. Data came from immunoSEQ multiplex PCR; TCRdb stores just in-frame clones and leaves some out. Here the sample spans fewer than 110,000 clones, approximately 88% being singletons. About this clone itself: Antigen: not known.

Sequences were obtained from blood. This receptor was taken from a person aged 18 to 69 in good health.

The CDR3 loop is CASSYRDTYNQPQHF. The CDR3 DNA is TGTGCCAGCAGTTACCGGGACACCTACAATCAGCCCCAGCATTTT. V is TRBV6-6 and J is TRBJ1-5, with D possibly being TRBD1 (6 bases). The germline V gene has CDR1 MNHNY and CDR2 SVGAGI (reference sequence). Trimming removed 2 bases from V and 3 bases from J, with 11 bases in between. This CDR3 is built from 15 residues.